The table lists the clone carrying this T cell receptor beta chain with a count of one. Measured with immunoSEQ multiplex PCR; TCRdb has only the in-frame clones, and not every one. The sample lists 150,000 to 200,000 clones, 85% to 90% occurring once. Per the germline V gene, CDR1 is SGHRS and CDR2 is YFSETQ. CDR3 length: 15 amino acids. Trimming cost V 4 bases and J 2 bases, with 16 bases left between them. The sample is drawn from a study of blood T cell repertoires in COVID-19. Study-level background: Sample material is recorded as cDNA or gDNA derived from T cells, B-cell-depleted T cells, or PBMCs.

What was sequenced was peripheral blood. This chain uses TRBV5-1 with TRBJ2-7, with a weak D call TRBD2 (6 bases). The clonotype was recovered from a human donor in a cohort sampled during active COVID-19. CDR3 amino acids: CASSPRSGAAYEQYF. The CDR3 nucleotides read TGCGCCAGCAGCCCGCGTAGCGGTGCAGCCTACGAGCAGTACTTC.